Below are 32 T cell receptor beta chains sequenced from a single sample in a study of radiotherapy plus CTLA-4 blockade in lung cancer. Method: immunoSEQ multiplex PCR; TCRdb's copy keeps in-frame clones and lacks some. The table includes around 80,000 clones, roughly four fifths detected once. Sequenced here: peripheral blood, sampled from a patient treated with radiotherapy plus ipilimumab. The receptors were sampled from a human donor with non-small cell lung cancer who had stable disease on radiotherapy plus ipilimumab.

In its sample, this clone was seen once. CDR3 amino acids: CASRATGNTIYF. In nucleotides, the CDR3 is TGTGCCAGCAGGGCAACTGGAAACACCATATATTTT. The genes are TRBV9 and TRBJ1-3; the D is unclear. This CDR3 contains 12 residues. CDR1 is SGDLS and CDR2 is YYNGEE in the germline V gene. V was trimmed by 5 bases and J by 2 bases, leaving 5 bases between them.

V usage is TRBV14 and J usage is TRBJ2-2, with D possibly TRBD2 on 7 matching bases. This CDR3 contains 17 residues. Trimming removed 1 base at V and 7 bases at J, with 19 bases between. Germline CDR1 SGHDN, CDR2 FVKESK. The CDR3 sequence is CASSQVGGAPRIGELFF. The CDR3 nucleotides read TGTGCCAGCAGCCAAGTAGGGGGGGCGCCCAGGATCGGGGAGCTGTTTTTT.

In its sample, this clone was seen a few times. The V call is TRBV7-2, the J call TRBJ2-3; D possibly matches TRBD1 or TRBD2 (6 bases each). Germline lookup yields CDR1 SGHTA and CDR2 FQGNSA. Trimming took 2 bases from V and 1 from J, leaving 13 bases between them. The CDR3 covers 16 residues. CDR3 coding DNA: TGTGCCAGCAGCTTAAGGGGGGTTGGTGGCACAGATACGCAGTATTTT. The encoded protein is CASSLRGVGGTDTQYF.

The J gene is TRBJ2-1, the V gene TRBV6-5; D gene uncertain. The V and J ends lost 5 bases and 4 bases respectively, with 12 bases between them. From germline, CDR1 is MNHEY and CDR2 SVGAGI. The CDR3 is made up of 14 amino acids. The CDR3 reads CASSPRATYNEQFF. The CDR3 nucleotides are TGTGCCAGCAGTCCCCGGGCAACGTACAATGAGCAGTTCTTC.

The V gene is TRBV27, the J gene TRBJ2-2; 7 bases line up with TRBD2. Germline lookup yields CDR1 MNHEY and CDR2 SMNVEV (reference sequence). This CDR3 spans 15 amino acids. The ends lost 4 bases at V and 6 bases at J; junction bases unmatched: 8. CDR3 amino acids: CASSYVRLAAGELFF. CDR3 nucleotide sequence: TGTGCCAGCAGTTACGTGCGCCTAGCGGCCGGGGAGCTGTTTTTT.

V usage is TRBV5-4 and J usage is TRBJ1-4; D gene unclear. V was trimmed by 3 bases and J by 1 base, leaving 10 bases between them. The CDR3 consists of 15 residues. Germline V CDR1 and CDR2: SGHNT, YYREEE (reference sequence). CDR3 DNA: TGTGCCAGCAGCTCCTCGCGGGGAACTAATGAAAAACTGTTTTTT. Translation: CASSSSRGTNEKLFF.

The count of this clone is one. The chain links TRBV6-6 to TRBJ2-3, with 8 bases identical to TRBD2. This CDR3 comprises 15 residues. Germline V gene data show CDR1 as MNHNY and CDR2 as SVGAGI (reference sequence). J was trimmed by 4 bases and V by 6 bases; bases with no gene match: 9. Here the CDR3 reads CASSSGTRVADTQYF. CDR3 DNA sequence: TGTGCCAGCAGCTCCGGGACTAGAGTGGCAGATACGCAGTATTTT.

V and J are TRBV5-4 and TRBJ2-3, with D perhaps TRBD2 (6 bases). There are 14 residues in the CDR3. V lost 4 bases and J lost 0, with 9 bases in between. CDR1 is SGHNT and CDR2 is YYREEE in the germline V gene (reference sequence). The CDR3 DNA sequence: TGTGCCAGCAGCCGGGACTCCAGCACAGATACGCAGTATTTT. This encodes CASSRDSSTDTQYF.

This clone appeared a single time. This sequence joins TRBV19 and TRBJ2-3; no firm D call. In germline, CDR1 is LNHDA, CDR2 SQIVND (reference sequence). Trimming removed 1 base at V and 2 bases at J, with 10 bases between. This CDR3 contains 15 residues. The DNA for the CDR3 is TGTGCCAGTAGTATAGTGGGTAGCCCCACAGATACGCAGTATTTT. This codes for CASSIVGSPTDTQYF.

The rearrangement links TRBV19 to TRBJ2-3, with D uncertain. CDR3 size: 12 residues. Germline assignment: CDR1 LNHDA and CDR2 SQIVND (reference sequence). V lost 6 bases to trimming and J lost 5 bases, with 9 bases between them. CDR3 nucleotides: TGTGCCAGTAGCCACGGAAAAGATACGCAGTATTTT. Encoded protein: CASSHGKDTQYF.

The chain couples TRBV5-6 to TRBJ1-5; D remains unclear. The CDR3 spans 16 residues. Germline values: CDR1 SGHDT, CDR2 YYEEEE. V was clipped by 4 bases and J by 0 bases, with 14 bases between them. The CDR3 nucleotides are TGTGCCAGCAGCCAGCCAGCGGCGTATAGCAATCAGCCCCAGCATTTT. Protein sequence: CASSQPAAYSNQPQHF. Filled out from reference TRBV5-6 and TRBJ1-5, the complete variable domain reads DAGVTQSPTHLIKTRGQQVTLRCSPKSGHDTVSWYQQALGQGPQFIFQYYEEEERQRGNFPDRFSGHQFPNYSSELNVNALLLGDSALYLCASSQPAAYSNQPQHFGDGTRLSIL.

The CDR3 DNA is TGTGCCTGGAGTACACAGGGAGCTGCCTATGGCTACACCTTC. Encoded protein: CAWSTQGAAYGYTF. V is TRBV30 and J is TRBJ1-2; the D gene is possibly TRBD1 (6 bases). The V end lost 2 bases, the J end lost 4 bases, and 14 bases lay between the germline ends. The CDR3 extends over 14 amino acids. The germline V gene has CDR1 GTSNPN and CDR2 SVGIG (reference sequence).

CDR3 in amino acids: CASSLPGGTEAFF. In DNA, the CDR3 is TGCGCCAGCAGCTTACCCGGGGGCACTGAAGCTTTCTTT. The rearrangement joins TRBV5-1 to TRBJ1-1, with a tentative D call TRBD1 (5 bases). The CDR3 extends over 13 amino acids. Between the trimmed V and J ends, which lost 2 bases and 4 bases, there was a span of 9 bases. The germline V gene has CDR1 SGHRS and CDR2 YFSETQ.

The V gene is TRBV5-1, the J gene TRBJ1-1; a possible D gene is TRBD1 (5 bases). CDR1 SGHRS and CDR2 YFSETQ come from the germline V gene. The CDR3 is made up of 15 amino acids. The V and J ends lost 3 bases and 4 bases respectively, with 16 bases between them. CDR3 sequence (DNA): TGCGCCAGCAGCTCCTCAGGGCGAGTAGGCACTGAAGCTTTCTTT. Translating gives CASSSSGRVGTEAFF.

V is TRBV9 and J is TRBJ1-2, with a weak D call TRBD1 (5 bases). Germline loops: CDR1 SGDLS, CDR2 YYNGEE. CDR3 length: 15 residues. V gave up 5 bases and J gave up 4 bases, with 18 bases separating them. As DNA, the CDR3 is TGTGCCAGCAGTGCCGGAGGGGAGGGTTTCTATGGCTACACCTTC. It translates to CASSAGGEGFYGYTF.

This chain links TRBV7-3 with TRBJ1-2; D is possibly TRBD1 (6 bases). The CDR3 has 13 residues. V lost 4 bases to trimming and J lost 5 bases, with 11 bases between them. The germline V gene has CDR1 SGHTA and CDR2 FQGTGA. CDR3 in amino acids: CASSSRGRYGYTF. The CDR3 DNA is TGTGCCAGCAGCTCCAGGGGAAGGTATGGCTACACCTTC.

The CDR3 DNA is TGTGCCAGCAGCGTAGAGGGGAGCGGGGCCAACGTCCTGACTTTC. This gives the protein CASSVEGSGANVLTF. The chain carries TRBV9 and TRBJ2-6, with D perhaps assigned TRBD1 or TRBD2 (5 bases each). The V and J ends lost 0 bases and 4 bases respectively, with 8 bases between them. This CDR3 region has 15 residues. Germline V lookup: CDR1 SGDLS, CDR2 YYNGEE.

The J gene is TRBJ2-2, the V gene TRBV18, with D possibly TRBD2 on 6 matching bases. Per the germline V gene, CDR1 is KGHSH and CDR2 is LQKENI. The CDR3 has 15 residues. Trimming removed 4 bases at V and 0 bases at J, with 9 bases between. CDR3 protein: CASSLTSANTGELFF. The CDR3 DNA sequence: TGTGCCAGCTCACTGACTAGTGCGAACACCGGGGAGCTGTTTTTT.

V and J are TRBV5-8 and TRBJ1-6, with 9 bases aligning to TRBD1. The CDR3 spans 15 residues. V lost 0 bases to trimming and J lost 7 bases; unmatched junction nucleotides: 2. Germline CDR1 and CDR2: SGHTS and YDEGEE. The DNA of the CDR3 is TGTGCCAGCAGCTTGGCGGGACAGGGCAATTCACCCCTCCACTTT. The encoded protein is CASSLAGQGNSPLHF.

The rearrangement uses TRBV30 and TRBJ1-1; D is unclear. Trimming removed 4 bases from V and 1 base from J, with 7 bases in between. This CDR3 has 12 amino acids. The germline gives CDR1 GTSNPN, CDR2 SVGIG (reference sequence). As DNA, the CDR3 is TGTGCCTGGAACGACGGGAACACTGAAGCTTTCTTT. This translates into CAWNDGNTEAFF.

On this clone itself: Other DNA sequences in this specimen translate into the identical CDR3. This chain connects TRBV9 to TRBJ2-3; D perhaps matches TRBD1 (7 bases). This CDR3 region has 15 residues. Trimming took 0 bases from V and 3 from J, leaving 11 bases between them. Germline values: CDR1 SGDLS, CDR2 YYNGEE. The CDR3 sequence: CASSVGQGGTDTQYF. The CDR3 DNA follows: TGTGCCAGCAGCGTAGGCCAGGGGGGAACAGATACGCAGTATTTT.

This sequence joins TRBV2 and TRBJ1-1; 9 nucleotides line up with TRBD1. This CDR3 contains 14 residues. V gave up 8 bases and J gave up 3 bases; unmatched junction bases: 7. Germline loops: CDR1 SNHLY, CDR2 FYNNEI. The CDR3 DNA sequence: TGTGCCAGCGCAGGACAGGGGTTGTACACTGAAGCTTTCTTT. Its translation is CASAGQGLYTEAFF.

The V and J genes are TRBV10-3 and TRBJ2-3; D may be TRBD1 or TRBD2 (5 bases each). V was shortened by 6 bases and J by 4 bases, with 11 bases between the two germline ends. Germline V lookup: CDR1 ENHRY, CDR2 SYGVKD. The CDR3 length is 13 residues. The CDR3 nucleotides are TGTGCCATCAGGGGGGTGCTAGCAGATACGCAGTATTTT. Protein sequence: CAIRGVLADTQYF.

V is TRBV15 and J is TRBJ1-5, with a possible D match to TRBD1 (5 bases). V shed 6 bases and J shed 0 bases, with 6 bases lying between them. The CDR3 runs to 13 residues. CDR1 LNHNV and CDR2 YYDKDF come from the germline V gene (reference sequence). CDR3 DNA sequence: TGTGCCACCAGGACAGATAGCAATCAGCCCCAGCATTTT. This gives the protein CATRTDSNQPQHF.

The rearrangement joins TRBV7-6 to TRBJ1-6; no clear D. Trimming stripped 1 base from V and 0 bases from J, with 4 bases between. This CDR3 comprises 15 residues. Germline V gene sequence: CDR1 SGHVS, CDR2 FNYEAQ. The CDR3 region has the DNA TGTGCCAGCAGCTTAGGAGCCTCCTATAATTCACCCCTCCACTTT. This codes for CASSLGASYNSPLHF.

This clone is a singleton in its sample. V usage is TRBV27 and J usage is TRBJ2-3; 7 bases are a match to TRBD2. V gave up 6 bases and J gave up 3 bases; unmatched junction bases: 9. Germline lookup yields CDR1 MNHEY and CDR2 SMNVEV (reference sequence). The CDR3 is made up of 15 amino acids. The CDR3 reads CASRRREGQTDTQYF. The CDR3 DNA reads TGTGCCAGCAGGAGGAGGGAGGGCCAAACAGATACGCAGTATTTT.

The chain couples TRBV18 to TRBJ2-6; D is uncertain. The V end was cut by 5 bases, the J end by 0 bases, with 11 bases between. This CDR3 has 16 amino acids. Per the germline V gene, CDR1 is KGHSH and CDR2 is LQKENI. The CDR3 here is CASSLTLGSGANVLTF. The CDR3 bases are TGTGCCAGCTCATTGACACTGGGCTCTGGGGCCAACGTCCTGACTTTC.

The rearrangement joins TRBV10-3 to TRBJ1-5, with D possibly matching TRBD1 (5 bases). CDR1 ENHRY and CDR2 SYGVKD come from the germline V gene. V dropped 3 bases and J dropped 0 bases, with 15 bases sitting between them. The CDR3 sequence is 17 residues long. CDR3 DNA: TGTGCCATCAGTGATTCCAGGGCACCATATAGCAATCAGCCCCAGCATTTT. This encodes CAISDSRAPYSNQPQHF.

This chain connects TRBV7-9 to TRBJ2-2, with D possibly being TRBD1 (6 bases). The V end was cut by 5 bases, the J end by 5 bases, with 21 bases between. Germline V gene lookup returns CDR1 SEHNR and CDR2 FQNEAQ (reference sequence). This CDR3 is 17 amino acids long. For the CDR3, the DNA is TGTGCCAGCAGCCCCCGACAGGAGACATCGATGACCGGGGAGCTGTTTTTT. Amino acid sequence: CASSPRQETSMTGELFF.

The table lists this clone with a few counts. The V gene is TRBV6-4, the J gene TRBJ2-2, with D unclear. The V gene lost 0 bases and the J gene lost 6 bases, with 5 bases spanning the gap. Germline CDR1 reads MRHNA; CDR2 reads SNTAGT. This CDR3 spans 13 amino acids. The CDR3 nucleotides are TGTGCCAGCAGTGACTCGAATCCCGGGGAGCTGTTTTTT. Amino acids: CASSDSNPGELFF.

V usage is TRBV15 and J usage is TRBJ1-5, with D possibly TRBD1 on 6 matching bases. The germline CDR1 and CDR2 sequences are LNHNV and YYDKDF (reference sequence). The V and J ends lost 4 bases and 2 bases respectively, with 15 bases between them. The CDR3 length is 16 residues. The CDR3 protein is CATSIRTAWGNQPQHF. The CDR3 DNA reads as TGTGCCACCAGCATCCGGACAGCGTGGGGCAATCAGCCCCAGCATTTT.

This clone has just one count. The gene calls are TRBV29-1 and TRBJ2-1; TRBD1 matches at 7 bases. CDR3 size: 15 residues. Germline CDR1 SQVTM, CDR2 ANQGSEA. V trimming: 3 bases; J trimming: 6 bases; junction bases outside the gene matches: 11. This CDR3 is CSVEHRDRIVNEQFF. Here the CDR3 DNA reads TGCAGCGTTGAGCACCGGGACAGAATAGTCAATGAGCAGTTCTTC.